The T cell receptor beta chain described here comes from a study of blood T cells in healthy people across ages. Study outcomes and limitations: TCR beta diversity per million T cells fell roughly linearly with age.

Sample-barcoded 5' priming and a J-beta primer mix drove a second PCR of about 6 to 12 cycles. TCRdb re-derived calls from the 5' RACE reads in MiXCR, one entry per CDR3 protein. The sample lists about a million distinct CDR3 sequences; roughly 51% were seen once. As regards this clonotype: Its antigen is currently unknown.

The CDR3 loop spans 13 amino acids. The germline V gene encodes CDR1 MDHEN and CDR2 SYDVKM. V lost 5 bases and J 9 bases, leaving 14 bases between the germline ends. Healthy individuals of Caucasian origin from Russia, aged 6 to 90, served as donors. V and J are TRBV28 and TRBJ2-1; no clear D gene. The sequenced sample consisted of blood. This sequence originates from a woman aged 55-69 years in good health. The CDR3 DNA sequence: TGTGCCAGCAGTCTACTGTGGAGACTTGAGCAGTTCTTC. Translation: CASSLLWRLEQFF.